This T cell receptor (beta chain) was retrieved from a study of PD-1 blockade in classical Hodgkin lymphoma. J was trimmed by 4 bases and V by 2 bases; bases with no gene match: 20. Germline V gene data show CDR1 as SGHTA and CDR2 as FQGNSA. This CDR3 has 19 residues. Here immunoSEQ multiplex PCR was the method, and the copy in TCRdb shows in-frame clones only, minus some. The table has some 6,800 clones, 70% to 80% seen once. Every patient relapsed after autologous stem cell transplantation, and brentuximab vedotin exposure varied. The sample here was peripheral blood mononuclear cells (PBMCs), taken before the second cycle of nivolumab. The rearrangement joins TRBV7-2 to TRBJ2-7; 7 positions agree with TRBD2. The source of this sequence is a human donor with classical Hodgkin lymphoma. CDR3 amino acids: CASSLRPLPGGGPGYEQYF. CDR3 nucleotides: TGTGCCAGCAGCTTACGCCCTCTTCCGGGGGGAGGGCCAGGTTACGAGCAGTACTTC.